The subject of this entry is one T cell receptor (beta chain). What it binds is not known. This record comes from a study of glioma-infiltrating T cells after dendritic cell vaccination. Only in-frame clones appear in the TCRdb table, and some are missing; sequencing was by immunoSEQ multiplex PCR. Counted here are around 60,000 clones, more than 75% occurring once; the ten biggest clones make up more than 9%. Study-level points and caveats: The cohort had few patients with full blood and tumor sets.

The time point was: after dendritic cell vaccination, including at tumor progression/relapse. The TCR sequence derives from a human donor with glioblastoma. This specimen was blood, taken after dendritic cell vaccination.

CDR3 nucleotides: TGTGCCAGCGGGGGGGCTTCTAATGAAAAACTGTTTTTT. This gives the protein CASGGASNEKLFF. This sequence joins TRBV27 and TRBJ1-4; D is possibly TRBD1 (6 bases). The CDR3 totals 13 residues. V was trimmed by 8 bases and J by 3 bases, leaving 10 bases between them. CDR1 is MNHEY and CDR2 is SMNVEV in the germline V gene (reference sequence).